This TCR beta chain was sequenced for a study of T cell repertoires in cytomegalovirus infection. Overall study context: Indications came from public TCR beta signatures; they pointed to CMV infection and to a matching HLA type. Findings of the study overall: Frequencies of public TCR beta families were cumulated, and this identified carriers of CMV plus the relevant HLA. Within the response measured ex vivo, HLA-C-restricted CMV-specific TCR beta clonotypes were dominant.

MiXCR, applied by TCRdb to the reads, yields one record per CDR3 protein. This table holds about 450,000 distinct CDR3 sequences, 25% to 40% found once. Concerning this clonotype itself: No antigen is known for it.

V lost 3 bases and J 1 base, leaving 12 bases between the germline ends. CDR3 size: 15 residues. V is TRBV12-3 or TRBV12-4 and J is TRBJ2-5; D gene ambiguous. The clonotype originates from a human donor in good health (CMV status not recorded). Some clones in this sample may be carry-over from other donors' samples. Sequencing was carried out using PBMCs. The CDR3 sequence is CASSFLGQRQETQYF. CDR3 coding DNA: TGTGCCAGCAGTTTTTTAGGGCAGCGCCAAGAGACCCAGTACTTC.